There are a few counts of the clone carrying this TCR beta chain. This entry belongs to a study of molecular identifiers for immune sequencing clone quantification. TCRdb re-called the PCR reads with MiXCR, one entry per CDR3 protein. Of about 630,000 distinct CDR3 sequences in the sample, roughly 25% were seen once. Trimming shortened V by 0 bases and J by 3 bases, and 7 bases separated the two germline ends. Germline V gene data show CDR1 as SGHDT and CDR2 as YYEEEE. The CDR3 has 14 residues. The receptor was isolated from a human donor in good health. Some libraries in this study had Jurkat cell RNA spiked in. The chain couples TRBV5-6 to TRBJ1-3; D uncertain. Sequences were obtained from naive CD8+ T cells from blood, with Jurkat cell RNA spiked in. The subset denotes: FACS-sorted CD8+CD4-CCR7+CD45RA+ naive T cells. The CDR3 reads CASSLVTGGNTIYF. In DNA form, the CDR3 reads TGTGCCAGCAGCTTGGTAACCGGTGGAAACACCATATATTTT.